The following is a T cell receptor (beta chain) sequence with its context. Its antigen is still unknown. No quality values exist for individual bases; no much larger clone is one base distant. The cohort was made up of approximately 670 healthy bone marrow donors. All cohort members were sampled while nominally healthy, although unrecorded immune exposures were likely present. The donor was CMV seropositive and belonged to the group of a few hundred seropositive cohort members. A peripheral blood sample was collected from each donor, and TCR beta sequencing was performed on peripheral blood mononuclear cells. The Qiagen DNeasy Blood Extraction Kit was used to extract genomic DNA from the blood cell samples. Libraries were made using the immunoSEQ multiplex PCR assay. A mixture of 60 forward primers for TCR Vbeta segments and 13 reverse primers for TCR Jbeta segments was used in the multiplex PCR. The CDR3 region of rearranged TCR beta genes was amplified from genomic DNA with a multiplex PCR assay. Amplified TCR beta libraries were sequenced as 87-base-pair reads on the Illumina HiSeq System. The paper's data handling went like this. Across the roughly 700 repertoires, a later analysis counted 75 million to 90 million unique TCR beta chains, around 11 million of which were shared by at least two donors. Raw reads were error-corrected and collapsed into unique sequences by a nearest-neighbor algorithm in which closely related sequences were merged to remove PCR and sequencing errors. V, D and J gene segments were assigned by aligning CDR3 sequences to IMGT reference sequences. For a sequence to be retained, a match of at least six nucleotides was required to both a V gene segment and a J gene segment. A rearrangement counted as productive if the CDR3 had no stop codons and remained in frame with V and J, and every other rearrangement counted as non-productive. Following IMGT convention, CDR3 was defined as the stretch from the second conserved V-encoded cysteine up to the conserved J-encoded phenylalanine. The earlier analysis of 500 to 750 of the donors excluded any sequence lacking an unambiguous match to a single V gene segment. In an earlier analysis of some 590 of the donors, V segments were called functional above 56.7% productive rearrangements and were called segregating when the between-donor standard deviation exceeded 5%. A statistical classification framework was built to diagnose cytomegalovirus status from the catalog of TCR beta chain sequences. In a later analysis, V and J genes were assigned by comparing TCR nucleotide sequences against IMGT/GENE-DB human TR gene sequences. A later analysis assigned CDR3 sequences and most-parsimonious VDJ recombination scenarios with the TCRdist pipeline. In a later analysis, each TCR beta chain was defined by its CDR3 amino acid sequence together with its V-gene family, and reads without a unique V-gene family were excluded. A later analysis removed 500 to 600 highly shared, low-generation-probability nucleotide sequences to deal with suspected cross-contamination and a sequencing artifact. In a later analysis, a clonal expansion index was calculated for each public chain from normalized within-repertoire ranks of inferred template counts. A later analysis computed generation probabilities with a VDJ recombination model fitted to out-of-frame rearrangements, and checked the results against IGoR. In a later analysis, hypergeometric tests were used to score TCR-TCR, TCR-HLA and TCR-CMV co-occurrence, with a repertoire-size bias correction applied to TCR pairs. In a later analysis, false discovery rates were estimated by permuting HLA or CMV assignments 20 times. In a later analysis, co-occurring TCRs were grouped with DBSCAN, and TCRdist sequence similarity was added when clustering was performed within HLA-allele-positive subsets. Co-occurrence clustering excluded repertoires with fewer than 30,000 or more than 120,000 public chains, plus five with anomalous nucleotide sharing. The table was pulled from immuneACCESS by TCRdb, which kept in-frame rearrangements only. Such tables lose some clones; where checked, under half of the loss comes from unresolved V genes, and the rest has no known cause. The V and J calls and clone size were taken over from that table, and D and trimming were inferred from the DNA. Recorded for this sample are about 96,000 clones; 65% to 85% of them occurred a single time. The ten top clones hold 11% to 15% of the sample.

The sample comes from a study of cytomegalovirus exposure and HLA in healthy donors (dated by TCRdb to about 2017). Notes on the research overall: An earlier analysis of several hundred of the donors reported about 250 Gb of sequence data and roughly 110 million unique TCR beta sequences from approximately 180 million T cells. The later analysis used no new phenotypic data to find candidate immune exposures, relying instead on TCR beta sequences and their occurrence across donors. Alongside the repertoire data, information on donor age, sex, ethnicity and CMV serostatus was compiled. To predict cytomegalovirus infection status, the study combined high-throughput TCR immunosequencing, statistical association of individual TCRs with disease status, and machine learning. An earlier analysis of 587 of the donors used high-throughput TCR beta sequencing to judge whether each TCR beta V gene segment behaved as functional or pseudogenic. The study aimed to test whether cataloging public T cell receptors could reveal signatures of past pathogen exposure. Of the 300 to 500 genotyped donors, approximately 81% were placed in the genetic ancestry cluster associated with self-reported Caucasian donors. The number of typed donors differed by locus: roughly 620-640 for A, B, C, DRB1 and DQB1; some 500 for DQA1; some 610 for DPA1; and 450 to 480 for DPB1. Every discovery cohort repertoire had been produced on one sequencing platform. An early release covering 550 to 650 HLA-typed donors comprised about 300 gigabases of sequencing data and around 85 million unique TCR sequences. Using immunosequencing, the study profiled T cell repertoires from fewer than 850 subjects and related those repertoires to cytomegalovirus serostatus. To study patterns of TCR occurrence, a later analysis re-analyzed previously published TCR beta repertoires from around 660 donors and added high-resolution HLA genotyping. Both class I and class II loci were covered by HLA typing, at four-digit resolution. Because of strong linkage in the cohort, a few DR-DQ haplotypes were treated as single units for association and clustering. Besides the first cohort of some 670 subjects, a separate validation cohort made up of 90 to 150 different subjects was used. Genome-wide SNP genotypes for about three fifths of the roughly 670 donors were used in a later genetic analysis, which treated that subset as a discovery cohort. Among 398 genotyped donors of the cohort, an average of around 250,000 unique TCR beta nucleotide sequences was sequenced per donor, of which roughly 17% were non-productive. What the authors observed across the whole study: Several of the top co-occurrence clusters appeared to be linked to parvovirus B19, influenza, CMV and Epstein-Barr virus, according to a later analysis. According to the authors, the approach could potentially be generalized to other disease states and immunological phenotypes. In a later analysis, HLA-associated TCR beta chains showed more clonal expansion and lower generation probabilities than non-associated chains that were equally common. The presence/absence analyses assumed that sequencing depth was roughly uniform across donors, and that assumption may not be true. The earlier analysis of 587 of the donors excluded 15 to 20 rarely observed V segments, including chromosome 9 orphons, because counts were too low. Most TCR sequences were seen in very few donors, while some public TCRs were found in many individuals. Assigning TCR associations to individual alleles was difficult when HLA alleles, especially DR and DQ, strongly co-occurred. In vitro tests confirmed that a few of the cytomegalovirus-associated TCR beta chains recognize cytomegalovirus antigens. Cytomegalovirus status was reported to be diagnosed by the classifier with high specificity and sensitivity in both the original and validation cohorts. In a later genetic analysis, fewer N-insertions in productive TCRs were reported among donors in an Asian-associated ancestry cluster than the roughly 640-donor mean. Broadly in line with IMGT annotations, most TCR beta V segments showed up in productive rearrangements about 90% or about 30% of the time in an earlier analysis of approximately 640 of the donors. The study listed 170 or so TCR beta chains as associated with cytomegalovirus. Immune exposure information for the cohort was limited to CMV serostatus. A later analysis found that TCR association rates varied across HLA loci, with DRB1 alleles showing the most associated TCRs and HLA-C alleles the fewest. This cohort had only TCR beta chains sequenced, and the lack of alpha or paired-chain data limited which features could be detected. Because HLA typing was missing for some donors at each locus, association tests included only the typed subset. Linkage disequilibrium might explain the correlated functional status among segregating V segments, but an unknown experimental factor could not be excluded. A group of highly shared sequence variants was considered likely to be a technical artifact of the sequencing pipeline. An association between a missense DCLRE1C variant and V-gene and J-gene trimming of TCR beta chains was found in a later genetic analysis and replicated in an independent cohort. A further reported finding was that TCR beta sequences accurately predicted the HLA-A and HLA-B alleles for most subjects in the first cohort. A later analysis found that most CMV-associated TCR beta chains appeared HLA-restricted, with HLA associations seemingly driven largely by CMV exposure. A later analysis associated some 17,000 TCR beta sequences with specific HLA alleles at a false discovery rate of 0.05.

This TCR was recovered from an older woman in good health and CMV-seropositive. The sample consisted of PBMCs.

The CDR3 in this case is CASSLGGGLSTDTQYF. The nucleotides are TGTGCCAGCAGCTTAGGTGGGGGCCTCAGCACAGATACGCAGTATTTT. The chain is made from TRBV13 and TRBJ2-3; TRBD1 is possibly the D segment (6 matching bases). The germline V gene (reference sequence) yields PRHDT for CDR1 and FYEKMQ for CDR2. The junction shows trimming of 0 bases on V and 0 bases on J, plus 10 bases between the germline ends. Including cysteine and phenylalanine, the CDR3 has 16 amino acids. The DNA shown is the 48-base CDR3, in frame from base 1.